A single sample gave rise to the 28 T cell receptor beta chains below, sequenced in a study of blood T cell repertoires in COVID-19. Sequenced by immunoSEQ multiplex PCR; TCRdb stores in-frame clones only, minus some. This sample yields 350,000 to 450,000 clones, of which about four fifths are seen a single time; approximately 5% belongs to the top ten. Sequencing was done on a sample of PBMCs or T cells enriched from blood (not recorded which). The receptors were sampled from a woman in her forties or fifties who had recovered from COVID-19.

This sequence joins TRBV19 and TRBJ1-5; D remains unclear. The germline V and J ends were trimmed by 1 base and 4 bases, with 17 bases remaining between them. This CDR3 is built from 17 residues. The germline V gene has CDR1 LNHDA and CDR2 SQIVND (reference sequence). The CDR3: CASSIGQASYANQPQHF. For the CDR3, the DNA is TGTGCCAGTAGTATAGGTCAGGCATCCTACGCTAATCAGCCCCAGCATTTT. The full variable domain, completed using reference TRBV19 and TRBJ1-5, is DGGITQSPKYLFRKEGQNVTLSCEQNLNHDAMYWYRQDPGQGLRLIYYSQIVNDFQKGDIAEGYSVSREKKESFPLTVTSAQKNPTAFYLCASSIGQASYANQPQHFGDGTRLSIL.

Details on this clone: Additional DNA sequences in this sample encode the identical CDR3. The CDR3 here is CASSTGSYEQYF. The CDR3 DNA is TGTGCCAGCAGTACAGGGTCCTACGAGCAGTACTTC. The V and J genes are TRBV28 and TRBJ2-7, with TRBD1 as a possible D gene (6 bases). V gave up 5 bases and J gave up 1 base, with 6 bases separating them. Germline values: CDR1 MDHEN, CDR2 SYDVKM. This CDR3 is built from 12 residues.

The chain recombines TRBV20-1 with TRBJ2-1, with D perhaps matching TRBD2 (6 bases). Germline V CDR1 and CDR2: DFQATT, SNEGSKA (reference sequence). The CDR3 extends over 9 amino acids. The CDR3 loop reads CSAGSEQFF. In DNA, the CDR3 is TGCAGCGCGGGGAGTGAGCAGTTCTTC.

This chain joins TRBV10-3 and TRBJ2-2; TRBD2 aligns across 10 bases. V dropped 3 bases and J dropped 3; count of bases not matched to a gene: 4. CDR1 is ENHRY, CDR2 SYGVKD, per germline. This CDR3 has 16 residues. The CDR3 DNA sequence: TGTGCCATCAGTGAACGGACTAGCGGATACACCGGGGAGCTGTTTTTT. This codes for CAISERTSGYTGELFF.

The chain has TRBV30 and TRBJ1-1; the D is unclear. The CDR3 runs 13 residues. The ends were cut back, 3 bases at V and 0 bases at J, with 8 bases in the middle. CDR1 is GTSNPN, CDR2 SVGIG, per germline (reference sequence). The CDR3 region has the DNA TGTGCCTGGAGATCCAACTTGAACACTGAAGCTTTCTTT. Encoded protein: CAWRSNLNTEAFF.

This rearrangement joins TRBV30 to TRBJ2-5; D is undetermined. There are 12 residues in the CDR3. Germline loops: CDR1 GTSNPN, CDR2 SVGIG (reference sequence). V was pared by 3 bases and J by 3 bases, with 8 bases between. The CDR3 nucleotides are TGTGCCTGGAGCACCCGGGAAGAGACCCAGTACTTC. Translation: CAWSTREETQYF.

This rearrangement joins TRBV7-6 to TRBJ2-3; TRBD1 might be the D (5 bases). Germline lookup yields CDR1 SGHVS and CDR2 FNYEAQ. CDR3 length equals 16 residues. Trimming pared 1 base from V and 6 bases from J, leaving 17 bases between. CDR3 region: CASSLGSGLPGDTQYF. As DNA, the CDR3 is TGTGCCAGCAGCTTAGGTTCAGGGCTACCAGGGGATACGCAGTATTTT.

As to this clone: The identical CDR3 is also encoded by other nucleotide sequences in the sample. DNA for the CDR3: TGTGCCTGGAGTGTACCAGGATTGAACACTGAAGCTTTCTTT. Protein sequence: CAWSVPGLNTEAFF. The rearrangement links TRBV30 to TRBJ1-1; D not resolved. Germline V CDR1 and CDR2: GTSNPN, SVGIG (reference sequence). The CDR3 has 14 residues. V lost 0 bases and J lost 0, with 8 bases in between.

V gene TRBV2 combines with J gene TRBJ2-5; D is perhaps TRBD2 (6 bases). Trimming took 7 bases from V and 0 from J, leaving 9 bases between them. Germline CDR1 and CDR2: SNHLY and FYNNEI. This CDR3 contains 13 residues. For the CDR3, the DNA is TGTGCCAGCATCCGGGGGAACCAAGAGACCCAGTACTTC. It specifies CASIRGNQETQYF.

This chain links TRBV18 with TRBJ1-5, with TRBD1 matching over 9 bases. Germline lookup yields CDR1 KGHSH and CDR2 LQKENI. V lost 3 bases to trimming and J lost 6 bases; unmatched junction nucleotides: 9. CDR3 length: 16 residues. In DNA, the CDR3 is TGTGCCAGCTCACCGACGGACAGGGGTGTAAGTCAGCCCCAGCATTTT. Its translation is CASSPTDRGVSQPQHF. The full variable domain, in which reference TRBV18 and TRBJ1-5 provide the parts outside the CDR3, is NAGVMQNPRHLVRRRGQEARLRCSPMKGHSHVYWYRQLPEEGLKFMVYLQKENIIDESGMPKERFSAEFPKEGPSILRIQQVVRGDSAAYFCASSPTDRGVSQPQHFGDGTRLSIL.

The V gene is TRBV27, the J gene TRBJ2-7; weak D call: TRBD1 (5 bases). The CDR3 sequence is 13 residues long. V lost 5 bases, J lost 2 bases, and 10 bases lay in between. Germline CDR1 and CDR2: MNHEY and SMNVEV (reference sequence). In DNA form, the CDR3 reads TGTGCCAGCAGTATAGGGGCTCCCTACGAGCAGTACTTC. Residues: CASSIGAPYEQYF.

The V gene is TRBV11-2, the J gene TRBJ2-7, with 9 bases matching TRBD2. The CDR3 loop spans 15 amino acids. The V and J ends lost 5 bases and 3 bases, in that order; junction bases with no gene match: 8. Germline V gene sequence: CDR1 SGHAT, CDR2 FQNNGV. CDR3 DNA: TGTGCCAGCAGCCGCGACGGAGCGGGGGGCTACGAGCAGTACTTC. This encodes CASSRDGAGGYEQYF.

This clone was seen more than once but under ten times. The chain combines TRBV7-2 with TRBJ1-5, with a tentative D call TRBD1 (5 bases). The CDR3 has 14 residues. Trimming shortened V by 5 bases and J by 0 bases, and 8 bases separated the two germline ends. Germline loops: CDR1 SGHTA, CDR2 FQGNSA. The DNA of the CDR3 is TGTGCCAGCAGCCAACAGGATAGCAATCAGCCCCAGCATTTT. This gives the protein CASSQQDSNQPQHF.

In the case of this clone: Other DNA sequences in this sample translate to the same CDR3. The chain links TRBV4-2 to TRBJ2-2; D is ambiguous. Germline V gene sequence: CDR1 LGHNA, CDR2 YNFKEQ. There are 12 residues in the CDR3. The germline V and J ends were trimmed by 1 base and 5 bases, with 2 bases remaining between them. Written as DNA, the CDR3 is TGTGCCAGCAGCCAAGCAACCGGGGAGCTGTTTTTT. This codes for CASSQATGELFF.

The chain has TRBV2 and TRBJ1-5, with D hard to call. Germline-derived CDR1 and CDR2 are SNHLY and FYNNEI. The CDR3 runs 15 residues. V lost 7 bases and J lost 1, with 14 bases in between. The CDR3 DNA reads TGTGCCAGCATTTTTGGGCCCAACAGCAATCAGCCCCAGCATTTT. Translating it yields CASIFGPNSNQPQHF.

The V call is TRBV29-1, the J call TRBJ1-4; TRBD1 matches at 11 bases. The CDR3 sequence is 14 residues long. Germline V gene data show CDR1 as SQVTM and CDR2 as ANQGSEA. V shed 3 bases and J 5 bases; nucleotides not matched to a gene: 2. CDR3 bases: TGCAGCGTTGAGGGGACAGGGGGGAATGAAAAACTGTTTTTT. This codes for CSVEGTGGNEKLFF.

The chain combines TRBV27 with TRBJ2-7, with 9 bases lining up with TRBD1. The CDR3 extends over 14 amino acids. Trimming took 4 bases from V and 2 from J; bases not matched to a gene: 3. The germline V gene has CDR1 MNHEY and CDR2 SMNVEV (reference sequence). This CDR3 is CASSYRTGAYEQYF. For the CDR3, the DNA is TGTGCCAGCAGTTACAGGACAGGGGCCTACGAGCAGTACTTC.

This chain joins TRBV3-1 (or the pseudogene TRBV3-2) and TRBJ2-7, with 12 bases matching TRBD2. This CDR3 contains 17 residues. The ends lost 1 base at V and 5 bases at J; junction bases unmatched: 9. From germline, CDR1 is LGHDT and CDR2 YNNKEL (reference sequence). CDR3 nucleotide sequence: TGTGCCAGCAGCCAAGTGAGGCTAGCGGGAGGGCAGCACGAGCAGTACTTC. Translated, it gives CASSQVRLAGGQHEQYF.

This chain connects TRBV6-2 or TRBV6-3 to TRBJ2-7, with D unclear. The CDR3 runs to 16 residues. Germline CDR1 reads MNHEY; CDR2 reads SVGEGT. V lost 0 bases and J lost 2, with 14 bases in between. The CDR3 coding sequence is TGTGCCAGCAGTTACTCGTTCCAGGTAACAACCTACGAGCAGTACTTC. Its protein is CASSYSFQVTTYEQYF.

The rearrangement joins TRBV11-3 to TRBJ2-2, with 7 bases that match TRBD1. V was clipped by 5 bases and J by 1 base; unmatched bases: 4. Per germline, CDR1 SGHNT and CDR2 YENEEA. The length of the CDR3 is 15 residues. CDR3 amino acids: CASSAWTGNTGELFF. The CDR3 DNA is TGTGCCAGCAGCGCCTGGACAGGGAACACCGGGGAGCTGTTTTTT.

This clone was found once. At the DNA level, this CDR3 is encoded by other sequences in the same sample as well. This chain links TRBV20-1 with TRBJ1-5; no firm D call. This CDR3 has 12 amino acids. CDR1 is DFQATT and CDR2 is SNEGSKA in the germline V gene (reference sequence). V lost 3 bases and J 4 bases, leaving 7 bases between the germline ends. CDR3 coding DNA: TGCAGTGCTAGTCGCAGTAATCAGCCCCAGCATTTT. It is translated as CSASRSNQPQHF.

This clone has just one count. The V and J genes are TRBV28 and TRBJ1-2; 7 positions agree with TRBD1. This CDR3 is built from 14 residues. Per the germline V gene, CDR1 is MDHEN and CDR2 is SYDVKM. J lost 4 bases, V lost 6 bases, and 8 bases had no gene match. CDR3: CASSPQGQSYGYTF. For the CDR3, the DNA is TGTGCCAGCAGCCCGCAGGGACAGAGCTATGGCTACACCTTC.

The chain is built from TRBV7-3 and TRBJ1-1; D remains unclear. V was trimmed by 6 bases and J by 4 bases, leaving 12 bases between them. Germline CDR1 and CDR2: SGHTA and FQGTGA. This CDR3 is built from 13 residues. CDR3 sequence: CASSGGDRTEAFF. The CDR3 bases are TGTGCCAGCAGTGGCGGCGACCGCACTGAAGCTTTCTTT.

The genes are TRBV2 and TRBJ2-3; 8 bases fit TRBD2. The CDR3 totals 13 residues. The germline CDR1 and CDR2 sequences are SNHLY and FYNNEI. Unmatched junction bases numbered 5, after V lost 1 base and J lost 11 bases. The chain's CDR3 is CASSEVTSGLQYF. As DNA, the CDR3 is TGTGCCAGCAGTGAAGTTACTAGCGGACTGCAGTATTTT.

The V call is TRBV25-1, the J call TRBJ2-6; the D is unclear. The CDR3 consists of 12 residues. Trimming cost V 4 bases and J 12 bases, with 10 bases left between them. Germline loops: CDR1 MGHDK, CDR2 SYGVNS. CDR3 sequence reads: CASSAVTSVLTF. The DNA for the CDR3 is TGTGCCAGCAGTGCCGTGACTTCCGTCCTGACTTTC. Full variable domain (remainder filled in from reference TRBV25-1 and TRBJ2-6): EADIYQTPRYLVIGTGKKITLECSQTMGHDKMYWYQQDPGMELHLIHYSYGVNSTEKGDLSSESTVSRIRTEHFPLTLESARPSHTSQYLCASSAVTSVLTFGAGSRLTVL.

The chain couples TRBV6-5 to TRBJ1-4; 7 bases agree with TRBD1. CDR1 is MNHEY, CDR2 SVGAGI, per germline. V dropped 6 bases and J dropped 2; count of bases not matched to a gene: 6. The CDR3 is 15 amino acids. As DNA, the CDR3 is TGTGCCAGCAGCAACCGACAGGGCACTAATGAAAAACTGTTTTTT. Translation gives CASSNRQGTNEKLFF.

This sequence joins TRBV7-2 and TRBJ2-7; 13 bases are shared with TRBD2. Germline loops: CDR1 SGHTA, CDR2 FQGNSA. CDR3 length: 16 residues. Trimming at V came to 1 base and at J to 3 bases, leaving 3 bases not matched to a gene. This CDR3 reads CASSLDGTSGVYEQYF. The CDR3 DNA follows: TGTGCCAGCAGCTTAGACGGGACTAGCGGGGTCTACGAGCAGTACTTC.

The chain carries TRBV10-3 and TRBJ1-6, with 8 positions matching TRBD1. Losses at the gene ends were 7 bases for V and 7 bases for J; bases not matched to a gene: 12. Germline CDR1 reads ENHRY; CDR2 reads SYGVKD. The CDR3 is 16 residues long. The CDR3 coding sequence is TGTGCCATCAATCAAAGCGGGACAGGAGGCAATTCACCCCTCCACTTT. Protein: CAINQSGTGGNSPLHF.